This T cell receptor (beta chain) was recovered during a study of cytomegalovirus exposure and HLA in healthy donors. About the study: The approximately 110 validation repertoires used a platform that matched the one used for the approximately 610 first-cohort repertoires, as a later analysis reported. Study outcomes and limitations: The authors listed some 150 TCR beta chains as cytomegalovirus-associated. In vitro assays verified that a few CMV-associated chains recognized CMV antigens specifically.

Method: immunoSEQ multiplex PCR; TCRdb's copy keeps in-frame clones and lacks some. The sample yields roughly 270,000 clones, 70% to 90% seen once. Germline V lookup: CDR1 DFQATT, CDR2 SNEGSKA (reference sequence). Between the trimmed V and J ends, which lost 2 bases and 8 bases, there was a span of 9 bases. This CDR3 region has 11 residues. These donors were members of the approximately 110-subject validation cohort, a group separate from the roughly 670-subject first cohort. Comment on this clone: Its antigen is as yet unknown.

The sequence was obtained from a woman aged 18-29 years in good health and CMV-seronegative. Sequences were obtained from PBMCs. The chain has TRBV20-1 and TRBJ1-2; D is unresolved. CDR3 sequence (DNA): TGCAGTGCTAGAAACCCGGGAGGCTACACCTTC. This encodes CSARNPGGYTF.